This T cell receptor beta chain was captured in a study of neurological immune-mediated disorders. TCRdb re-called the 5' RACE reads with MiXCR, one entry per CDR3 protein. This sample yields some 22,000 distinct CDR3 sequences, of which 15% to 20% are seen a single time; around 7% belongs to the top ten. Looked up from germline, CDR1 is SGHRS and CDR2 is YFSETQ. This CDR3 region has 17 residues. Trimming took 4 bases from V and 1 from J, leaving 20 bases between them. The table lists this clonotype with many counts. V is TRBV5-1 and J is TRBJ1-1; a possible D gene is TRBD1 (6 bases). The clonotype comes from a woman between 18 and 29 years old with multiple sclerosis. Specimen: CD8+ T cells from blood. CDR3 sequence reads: CASSLRYTGSPNTEAFF. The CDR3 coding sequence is TGCGCCAGCAGCCTCCGGTATACAGGGAGTCCGAACACTGAAGCTTTCTTT. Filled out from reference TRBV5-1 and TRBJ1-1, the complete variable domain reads KAGVTQTPRYLIKTRGQQVTLSCSPISGHRSVSWYQQTPGQGLQFLFEYFSETQRNKGNFPGRFSGRQFSNSRSEMNVSTLELGDSALYLCASSLRYTGSPNTEAFFGQGTRLTVV.